These 30 T cell receptor beta chains were all obtained from the same sample, sequenced in a study of T cell responses to AZD1222 COVID-19 vaccine (dated by TCRdb to the early 2020s). To prepare the library, the immunoSEQ multiplex PCR assay was applied. The table comes from immuneACCESS by way of TCRdb, which keeps in-frame sequences with V and J called. Part of the clones is missing from these tables; in studies checked, under half for an unresolved V gene and the rest for unknown reasons. The sample includes 200,000 or so clones, with approximately 93% observed a single time. Roughly 1% of the sample lies in the top ten. The time point label, read with the paper, signifies: about 28 days (+/-7) after the second vaccine dose. The sample consisted of peripheral blood, taken 28 days after the second AZD1222 dose. The receptors here all came from an adult who received the AZD1222 COVID-19 vaccine.

As DNA, the CDR3 is TGTGCCAGCAGTTACGTCAACAAGAACACTGAAGCTTTCTTT. Its translation is CASSYVNKNTEAFF. The genes are TRBV6-5 and TRBJ1-1, with D uncertain. Per germline, CDR1 MNHEY and CDR2 SVGAGI. CDR3 length: 14 residues. The V end lost 2 bases, the J end lost 1 base, and 8 bases lay between the germline ends.

This rearrangement joins TRBV15 to TRBJ1-3; D gene unclear. This CDR3 region has 15 residues. Germline V gene lookup returns CDR1 LNHNV and CDR2 YYDKDF (reference sequence). Trimming cost V 1 base and J 0 bases, with 7 bases left between them. The CDR3 DNA follows: TGTGCCACCAGCAGAGGCTCAGACTCTGGAAACACCATATATTTT. Translated: CATSRGSDSGNTIYF.

This chain uses TRBV5-4 with TRBJ2-3, with a tentative D call TRBD1 (6 bases). Germline V gene data show CDR1 as SGHNT and CDR2 as YYREEE (reference sequence). This CDR3 is built from 15 residues. The V gene lost 4 bases and the J gene lost 3 bases, with 15 bases spanning the gap. The CDR3 loop is CASSQDSTTTDTQYF. The DNA of the CDR3 is TGTGCCAGCAGCCAGGACAGTACTACTACAGATACGCAGTATTTT.

This chain joins TRBV7-8 and TRBJ2-3; D could derive from TRBD1 or TRBD2 (8 bases each). The CDR3 sequence is 18 residues long. Germline CDR1 reads SGHVS; CDR2 reads FQNEAQ. The germline V and J ends were trimmed by 5 bases and 5 bases, with 26 bases remaining between them. The CDR3 DNA is TGTGCCAGCAGCCCACACCAGGGGGCATTTCTAGCGGGAGATACGCAGTATTTT. Amino acid sequence: CASSPHQGAFLAGDTQYF.

This clone has just a few counts. The chain couples TRBV5-1 to TRBJ2-7; D is perhaps TRBD1 or TRBD2 (6 bases each). Germline V gene sequence: CDR1 SGHRS, CDR2 YFSETQ. V was shortened by 1 base and J by 3 bases, with 17 bases between the two germline ends. The CDR3 length is 16 residues. CDR3 loop: CASSLTHWGAGYEQYF. For the CDR3, the DNA is TGCGCCAGCAGCTTGACCCACTGGGGGGCAGGCTACGAGCAGTACTTC.

The chain combines TRBV6-5 with TRBJ1-5; D is possibly TRBD1 (5 bases). V was cut by 7 bases and J by 2 bases, with 15 bases left in between. The CDR3 loop spans 15 amino acids. Germline CDR1 and CDR2: MNHEY and SVGAGI. CDR3 coding DNA: TGTGCCAGCATCAACACCGGGGGTGGCAATCAGCCCCAGCATTTT. Its protein is CASINTGGGNQPQHF.

The chain links TRBV19 to TRBJ1-5, with 7 bases fitting TRBD1. CDR1 is LNHDA and CDR2 is SQIVND in the germline V gene (reference sequence). V lost 6 bases to trimming and J lost 1 base; unmatched junction nucleotides: 6. The CDR3 is 15 residues long. CDR3 sequence (DNA): TGTGCCAGTAGGAGGACAGGCGAGAGCAATCAGCCCCAGCATTTT. Its protein is CASRRTGESNQPQHF.

CDR3 in amino acids: CASTPGTGYGYTF. CDR3 DNA: TGTGCCAGCACCCCCGGGACAGGGTATGGCTACACCTTC. This chain connects TRBV6-5 to TRBJ1-2; TRBD1 aligns across 9 bases. Germline lookup yields CDR1 MNHEY and CDR2 SVGAGI. V dropped 7 bases and J dropped 5; count of bases not matched to a gene: 5. This CDR3 comprises 13 residues.

This sequence joins TRBV10-1 and TRBJ1-2, with D unclear. CDR1 and CDR2 (germline): WNHNN, SYGVQD (reference sequence). V lost 6 bases, J lost 5 bases, and 19 bases lay in between. There are 15 residues in the CDR3. The CDR3 protein is CASRAIGPADYGYTF. Here the CDR3 DNA reads TGCGCCAGCAGAGCCATTGGTCCTGCGGATTATGGCTACACCTTC.

The chain is built from TRBV11-2 and TRBJ2-1; D uncertain. Trimming took off 0 bases at V and 0 bases at J, with 9 bases between the two ends. This CDR3 is 16 amino acids long. The germline gives CDR1 SGHAT, CDR2 FQNNGV. Written as DNA, the CDR3 is TGTGCCAGCAGCTTAGATCGGGCGTCCTCCTACAATGAGCAGTTCTTC. Protein product: CASSLDRASSYNEQFF.

This chain links TRBV2 with TRBJ1-6, with a tentative D call TRBD1 (5 bases). Germline-derived CDR1 and CDR2 are SNHLY and FYNNEI. This CDR3 is built from 12 residues. V lost 8 bases and J lost 10, with 12 bases in between. The CDR3: CASVMGRSPLHF. As DNA, the CDR3 is TGTGCCAGCGTAATGGGGCGATCACCCCTCCACTTT.

A note on this clone: The sample carries other DNA sequences with the same CDR3. V is TRBV3-1 (or the pseudogene TRBV3-2) and J is TRBJ2-7; D is undetermined. V shed 1 base and J shed 4 bases, with 5 bases lying between them. The CDR3 runs to 12 residues. Per germline, CDR1 LGHDT and CDR2 YNNKEL (reference sequence). The CDR3 DNA reads TGTGCCAGCAGCCAAGGGCGATACGAGCAGTACTTC. This gives the protein CASSQGRYEQYF.

The chain carries TRBV2 and TRBJ2-2; the match to TRBD2 covers 7 bases. This CDR3 has 17 amino acids. The germline V gene encodes CDR1 SNHLY and CDR2 FYNNEI. The V segment lost 4 bases and the J segment 1 base; nucleotides outside the gene matches: 9. The CDR3 nucleotides are TGTGCCAGCAGTGTAGTTCGGAAGCGGGGGAACACCGGGGAGCTGTTTTTT. This sequence encodes CASSVVRKRGNTGELFF.

The rearrangement joins TRBV5-4 to TRBJ2-2; perhaps TRBD2 as D (7 bases). CDR1 and CDR2 (germline): SGHNT, YYREEE (reference sequence). CDR3 size: 15 residues. Between the trimmed V and J ends, which lost 3 bases and 4 bases, there was a span of 13 bases. In DNA form, the CDR3 reads TGTGCCAGCAGCTGGGGGGGCGGGCCCACCGGGGAGCTGTTTTTT. Translating gives CASSWGGGPTGELFF.

This chain uses TRBV5-8 with TRBJ1-1; no definite D call. Germline values: CDR1 SGHTS, CDR2 YDEGEE. Trimming left V 1 base short and J 9 bases short, with 4 bases between. This CDR3 is built from 10 residues. CDR3 sequence: CASSLNQAFF. In nucleotides, the CDR3 is TGTGCCAGCAGCTTGAACCAAGCTTTCTTT.

The chain uses TRBV19 and TRBJ2-5, with D perhaps TRBD2 (6 bases). The V end lost 2 bases, the J end lost 1 base, and 11 bases lay between the germline ends. The CDR3 extends over 15 amino acids. Looked up from germline, CDR1 is LNHDA and CDR2 is SQIVND (reference sequence). The CDR3 sequence is CASSILGGTQETQYF. The CDR3 bases are TGTGCCAGTAGTATACTTGGAGGGACCCAAGAGACCCAGTACTTC.

The J gene is TRBJ2-4, the V gene TRBV5-4; 7 bases map to TRBD1. The J segment lost 5 bases and the V segment lost 4 bases, leaving 6 bases of the junction unmatched. The CDR3 is made up of 14 amino acids. CDR1 is SGHNT and CDR2 is YYREEE in the germline V gene (reference sequence). CDR3 protein: CASSIRQGQNIQYF. The CDR3 nucleotides read TGTGCCAGCAGCATAAGACAGGGTCAAAACATTCAGTACTTC.

The sample holds one count of this clone. The gene calls are TRBV19 and TRBJ1-1; D ambiguous. CDR1 is LNHDA and CDR2 is SQIVND in the germline V gene (reference sequence). V was pared by 7 bases and J by 1 base, with 19 bases between. The CDR3 is 16 amino acids. CDR3 DNA sequence: TGTGCCAGTAAAAGTCAGAAGTATCAAACGAACACTGAAGCTTTCTTT. Amino acids: CASKSQKYQTNTEAFF.

This clone was observed a single time. This rearrangement joins TRBV29-1 to TRBJ1-1, with D uncertain. The germline CDR1 and CDR2 sequences are SQVTM and ANQGSEA. V lost 6 bases and J 0 bases, leaving 11 bases between the germline ends. This CDR3 has 13 residues. The CDR3 region is CSVATLMNTEAFF. Here the CDR3 DNA reads TGCAGCGTGGCCACCCTGATGAACACTGAAGCTTTCTTT.

The rearrangement uses TRBV29-1 and TRBJ1-2; 8 bases align to TRBD1. Per the germline V gene, CDR1 is SQVTM and CDR2 is ANQGSEA. The CDR3 is 19 amino acids. V trimming: 0 bases; J trimming: 4 bases; junction bases outside the gene matches: 19. The CDR3, as DNA: TGCAGCGTTGAAGATCGATCTAGGGCAGGGGGCCTGAGAGGCTATGGCTACACCTTC. Its translation: CSVEDRSRAGGLRGYGYTF.

The chain couples TRBV6-4 to TRBJ2-1; 9 bases agree with TRBD2. The CDR3 length is 14 residues. CDR1 is MRHNA, CDR2 SNTAGT, per germline. With V trimmed by 10 bases and J by 8 bases, 12 bases remained unmatched. CDR3 sequence: CATAQAGGLDEQFF. CDR3 DNA: TGTGCCACTGCTCAAGCGGGGGGCCTCGATGAGCAGTTCTTC.

V and J are TRBV3-1 (or the pseudogene TRBV3-2) and TRBJ1-1, with a weak D call TRBD1 (5 bases). The CDR3 spans 13 residues. Germline CDR1 LGHDT, CDR2 YNNKEL (reference sequence). Trimming pared 5 bases from V and 6 bases from J, leaving 13 bases between. The CDR3 DNA reads TGTGCCAGCAGCAGGGGAGGAACCCCTGAAGCTTTCTTT. Protein sequence: CASSRGGTPEAFF.

In this sample, this clone turned up once. The chain combines TRBV5-1 with TRBJ2-5; 11 nucleotides align to TRBD2. V gave up 7 bases and J gave up 1 base; unmatched junction bases: 6. Germline-derived CDR1 and CDR2 are SGHRS and YFSETQ. This CDR3 is built from 15 residues. Here the CDR3 reads CASYPLAGGQETQYF. The CDR3 nucleotides are TGCGCCAGCTACCCCCTAGCGGGGGGCCAAGAGACCCAGTACTTC.

This clone was detected a few times. The genes are TRBV14 and TRBJ1-1; D unclear. Trimming left V 4 bases short and J 4 bases short, with 10 bases between. The CDR3 runs 13 residues. Germline assignment: CDR1 SGHDN and CDR2 FVKESK. CDR3 DNA: TGTGCCAGCAGCCCTGGTAGAGGCACTGAAGCTTTCTTT. Amino acids: CASSPGRGTEAFF.

The chain employs TRBV15 and TRBJ1-4, with D maybe TRBD1 (5 bases). Germline values: CDR1 LNHNV, CDR2 YYDKDF (reference sequence). The ends were cut back, 0 bases at V and 8 bases at J, with 7 bases in the middle. The CDR3 contains 13 residues. CDR3 loop: CATSRERQEKLFF. CDR3 nucleotide sequence: TGTGCCACCAGCAGAGAGCGACAGGAAAAACTGTTTTTT.

Here the CDR3 DNA reads TGCGCCAGCAGCCCCGGGGACGGAAGAAGCTATGGCTACACCTTC. Its protein is CASSPGDGRSYGYTF. The rearrangement joins TRBV4-1 to TRBJ1-2; D perhaps matches TRBD1 (5 bases). Germline V CDR1 and CDR2: MGHRA, YSYEKL. Trimming took off 4 bases at V and 4 bases at J, with 16 bases between the two ends. The CDR3 sequence is 15 residues long.

The chain carries TRBV6-5 and TRBJ2-7, with TRBD2 identical over 8 bases. Trimming at V came to 1 base and at J to 2 bases, leaving 4 bases not matched to a gene. Germline CDR1 reads MNHEY; CDR2 reads SVGAGI. The CDR3 sequence is 15 residues long. The CDR3 spells CASSYFGGGTYEQYF. CDR3 nucleotide sequence: TGTGCCAGCAGTTACTTTGGCGGGGGGACCTACGAGCAGTACTTC.

The sample holds one count of this clone. V is TRBV6-5 and J is TRBJ1-4; 7 nucleotides line up with TRBD1. The V gene end was trimmed by 4 bases and the J gene end by 8 bases; junction bases not matched to a gene: 7. The CDR3 runs to 14 residues. CDR1 and CDR2 (germline): MNHEY, SVGAGI. DNA of the CDR3: TGTGCCAGCAGTTTAGGGGGCGGGTGGGAAAAACTGTTTTTT. Translation gives CASSLGGGWEKLFF.

The chain joins TRBV7-9 to TRBJ1-6; tentative D call: TRBD1 (5 bases). V lost 5 bases and J 1 base, leaving 12 bases between the germline ends. The CDR3 runs to 16 residues. CDR1 is SEHNR and CDR2 is FQNEAQ in the germline V gene (reference sequence). Here the CDR3 reads CASSDSRVSYNSPLHF. The CDR3 DNA reads as TGTGCCAGCAGCGATTCCAGGGTGTCCTATAATTCACCCCTCCACTTT. Using reference TRBV7-9 and TRBJ1-6 for the parts outside the CDR3, the full variable domain is DTGVSQNPRHKITKRGQNVTFRCDPISEHNRLYWYRQTLGQGPEFLTYFQNEAQLEKSRLLSDRFSAERPKGSFSTLEIQRTEQGDSAMYLCASSDSRVSYNSPLHFGNGTRLTVT.

CDR3: CASSQGSTEAFF. As DNA, the CDR3 is TGTGCCAGCAGCCAAGGATCCACTGAAGCTTTCTTT. The genes are TRBV12-3 or TRBV12-4 and TRBJ1-1, with D hard to call. The CDR3 sequence is 12 residues long. The V end lost 6 bases, the J end lost 4 bases, and 9 bases lay between the germline ends.